The clone carrying this T cell receptor beta chain was seen just once. Its antigen is currently unknown. These data belong to a study of T cells in tuberculosis. Points from the study as a whole: A GMM-specific repertoire classifier reached 85% to 90% accuracy, AUROC over 0.85.

Each clinical donor contributed on average around 110,000 T cells from unsorted cryopreserved PBMC. Clones were sequenced by immunoSEQ multiplex PCR, and TCRdb holds only the in-frame ones, with some missing. The table records roughly 33,000 clones, roughly 92% of them present only once. This receptor was obtained from a donor aged 10-29 years with latent tuberculosis or without tuberculosis infection. Sequencing was done on a sample of PBMCs.

CDR3 region: CAISVRRQDEQFF. The CDR3, as DNA: TGTGCCATCAGTGTCAGACGGCAGGATGAGCAGTTCTTC. This sequence joins TRBV10-3 and TRBJ2-1; D gene ambiguous. CDR3 length: 13 residues. V was trimmed by 4 bases and J by 8 bases, leaving 12 bases between them. Germline-derived CDR1 and CDR2 are ENHRY and SYGVKD.